This paragraph covers one T cell receptor beta chain sequence. Its binding antigen is unknown. Base-call qualities are not available, and no considerably larger clone is one nucleotide away. Receptor libraries were prepared by the immunoSEQ multiplex PCR assay. TCRdb took over this immuneACCESS table, retaining in-frame rearrangements with V and J assigned. Such tables are incomplete; in checked studies, under half of the missing clones stem from an unresolved V gene, and the remainder is unexplained. Within this sample are about 83,000 clones, with 90% to 95% of them counted one time only. The top ten constitute around 1% of the sample. The sample belongs to a study of T cell changes during pregnancy in multiple sclerosis (dated 2019 in TCRdb). Background on the whole study: Changes in the T cell repertoire over the course of pregnancy were examined in this study in women with multiple sclerosis.

From cysteine to phenylalanine, the CDR3 is 15 amino acids long. Of the read, only the CDR3 DNA is kept; its 45 bases are in frame from base 1. Trimming removed 5 bases from V and 1 base from J, leaving 16 bases between the germline ends. Per the germline V gene, SGHRS is the CDR1 and YFSETQ is the CDR2. This TCR was sampled from a female donor with multiple sclerosis, enrolled in a pregnancy study. The chain joins TRBV5-1 to TRBJ2-7, with TRBD1 as a weak D call on 5 bases. Specimen: peripheral blood, collected in the second trimester of pregnancy. The nucleotide sequence reads as follows: TGCGCCAGCAGGCCGATGACCGGACAATCCTACGAGCAGTACTTC. The resulting protein is CASRPMTGQSYEQYF.